The 8 T cell receptor beta chains listed next were all sequenced from one sample in a study of shared clonotypes between healthy human individuals. CD45RO-negative cells were positively selected for CCR7, leaving out terminally differentiated effector memory CD45RA+ cells. Some clones are missing from TCRdb's copy, which holds only in-frame ones; the method was immunoSEQ multiplex PCR. The data show about 2.2 million clones, just over 90% seen once. Sequencing used naive CD8+ T cells from PBMCs. These receptors came from a man between 18 and 35 years old in good health. Some clones in this sample may be carry-over from other donors' samples.

Worth noting for this clone: The same CDR3 can be traced to other DNA sequences in this sample. The chain recombines TRBV27 with TRBJ1-1; D gene ambiguous. CDR3 length equals 13 residues. The germline CDR1 and CDR2 sequences are MNHEY and SMNVEV (reference sequence). V lost 3 bases, J lost 1 base, and 6 bases lay in between. As DNA, the CDR3 is TGTGCCAGCAGTTTGGCGGCGAACACTGAAGCTTTCTTT. Encoded protein: CASSLAANTEAFF.

The V and J genes are TRBV28 and TRBJ2-2; D might be TRBD2 (5 bases). This CDR3 is built from 13 residues. V lost 2 bases, J lost 11 bases, and 12 bases lay in between. Germline V gene data show CDR1 as MDHEN and CDR2 as SYDVKM. The CDR3 sequence is CASSLGSGSELFF. The CDR3 DNA sequence: TGTGCCAGCAGTTTAGGATCGGGGAGTGAGCTGTTTTTT.

The chain employs TRBV27 and TRBJ2-7; D gene uncertain. Looked up from germline, CDR1 is MNHEY and CDR2 is SMNVEV (reference sequence). CDR3 length equals 13 residues. V was shortened by 6 bases and J by 0 bases, with 9 bases between the two germline ends. The CDR3 reads CASRVRISYEQYF. CDR3 sequence (DNA): TGTGCCAGCAGGGTCAGGATCTCCTACGAGCAGTACTTC.

The table lists this clone with a few counts. This chain connects TRBV15 to TRBJ1-1, with D hard to call. V was shortened by 2 bases and J by 3 bases, with 13 bases between the two germline ends. The CDR3 covers 15 residues. In germline, CDR1 is LNHNV, CDR2 YYDKDF (reference sequence). The CDR3 loop is CATSRSAAADTEAFF. The DNA of the CDR3 is TGTGCCACCAGCAGATCGGCGGCAGCCGACACTGAAGCTTTCTTT.

The V gene is TRBV9, the J gene TRBJ2-1, with TRBD2 identical over 11 bases. Per germline, CDR1 SGDLS and CDR2 YYNGEE. The trim removed 0 bases at V and 7 bases at J, leaving 6 bases unmatched. The CDR3 extends over 16 amino acids. In DNA form, the CDR3 reads TGTGCCAGCAGCGTAGATCCGACTAGCGGGAATAATGAGCAGTTCTTC. Its translation is CASSVDPTSGNNEQFF.

The chain couples TRBV28 to TRBJ2-3; D is perhaps TRBD1 (5 bases). CDR3 length: 17 residues. Germline CDR1 is MDHEN and CDR2 is SYDVKM. Trimming cost V 0 bases and J 0 bases, with 13 bases left between them. The DNA of the CDR3 is TGTGCCAGCAGTTTATGGGCGACAGTCTTTAGCACAGATACGCAGTATTTT. This sequence encodes CASSLWATVFSTDTQYF.

The chain is built from TRBV12-5 and TRBJ1-1; TRBD1 might be the D (5 bases). Trimming cost V 4 bases and J 1 base, with 7 bases left between them. Per the germline V gene, CDR1 is LGHNT and CDR2 is FRNRAP. This CDR3 spans 13 amino acids. CDR3: CASGSGTNTEAFF. CDR3 sequence (DNA): TGTGCTAGTGGTTCGGGGACGAACACTGAAGCTTTCTTT.

V is TRBV7-7 and J is TRBJ2-1; D possibly corresponds to TRBD2 (6 bases). Germline V gene sequence: CDR1 SSHAT, CDR2 FNYEAQ (reference sequence). The CDR3 runs to 15 residues. V lost 7 bases and J 8 bases, leaving 21 bases between the germline ends. DNA of the CDR3: TGTGCCAGCACACCGGGACTCACGCTTCTCGATGAGCAGTTCTTC. Its translation: CASTPGLTLLDEQFF.